This record covers a single T cell receptor (beta chain). What it binds is unknown. One base away lies a much larger clone, so this may be a sequencing read error. As handled by the study authors: Quality scores were absent from the junction-only immunoSEQ sequences, so filtering differed. The protocol was immunoSEQ multiplex PCR, while the TCRdb copy is restricted to in-frame clones and leaves out a portion. V and J calls and clone size are as listed in that table; D and trimming were resolved from the DNA. The data contain about 1 million clones, about 74% of them singletons. The data derive from a study of shared clonotypes between healthy human individuals. General study results and limits: Blood alone was sampled, and tissue repertoires likely differ.

The sequence came from a young man in good health. Sequenced material: memory CD4+ T cells sorted from blood. The subset here: CD45RA-negative fraction.

CDR3 DNA: TGCAGCGTTGGGGGACAGTCCTACGAGCAGTACTTC. Translation gives CSVGGQSYEQYF. The gene calls are TRBV29-1 and TRBJ2-7; 7 bases are shared with TRBD1. Trimming removed 4 bases from V and 1 base from J; junction bases left unmatched: 1. CDR1 and CDR2 (germline): SQVTM, ANQGSEA. This CDR3 is 12 amino acids long.